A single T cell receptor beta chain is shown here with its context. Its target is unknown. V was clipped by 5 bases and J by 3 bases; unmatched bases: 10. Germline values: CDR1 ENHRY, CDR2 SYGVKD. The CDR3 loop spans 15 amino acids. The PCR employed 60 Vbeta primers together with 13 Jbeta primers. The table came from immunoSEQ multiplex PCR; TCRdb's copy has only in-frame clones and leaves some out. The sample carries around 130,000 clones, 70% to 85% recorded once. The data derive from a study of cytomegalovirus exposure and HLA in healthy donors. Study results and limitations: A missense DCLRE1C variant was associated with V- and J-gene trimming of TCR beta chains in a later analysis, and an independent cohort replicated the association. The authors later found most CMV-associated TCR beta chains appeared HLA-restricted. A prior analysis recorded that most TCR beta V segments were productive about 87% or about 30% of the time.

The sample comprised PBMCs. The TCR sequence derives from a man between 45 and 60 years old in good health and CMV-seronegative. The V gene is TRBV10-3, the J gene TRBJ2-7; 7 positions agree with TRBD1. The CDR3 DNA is TGTGCCATCAGTCGGGGCCCCGGGACAGACTACGAGCAGTACTTC. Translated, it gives CAISRGPGTDYEQYF.